This T cell receptor beta chain was identified during a study of control samples from healthy donors and cancer patients. The CDR3 totals 13 residues. V shed 2 bases and J shed 1 base, with 6 bases lying between them. The V gene's germline CDR1 is SGHTS and CDR2 YDEGEE. Profiling relied on immunoSEQ multiplex PCR, and the TCRdb table lists in-frame clones only, not all of them. Among 35,000 to 55,000 clones listed, under 95% were seen once. The chain couples TRBV5-8 to TRBJ1-1; D is uncertain. This receptor was obtained from a woman in her thirties or forties with head and neck cancer. Sequenced sample: PBMCs. This chain's CDR3 is CASSFYRNTEAFF. DNA for the CDR3: TGTGCCAGCAGCTTTTACAGGAACACTGAAGCTTTCTTT.